A single sample gave rise to the 25 T cell receptor beta chains below, sequenced in a study of blood T cell repertoires in COVID-19. Measured with immunoSEQ multiplex PCR; TCRdb has only the in-frame clones, and not every one. The sample shows approximately 220,000 clones, 85% to 90% of them seen only once. The sample consisted of PBMCs or T cells enriched from blood (not recorded which). These receptors all come from a young woman in a cohort exposed to, infected with or recovered from COVID-19 (not recorded which).

The chain links TRBV9 to TRBJ1-3; D remains unclear. The CDR3 runs 15 residues. CDR1 is SGDLS, CDR2 YYNGEE, per germline. Deletions cut 3 bases from V and 0 bases from J, with 10 bases between. In DNA form, the CDR3 reads TGTGCCAGCAGCGCGATCCCCGGCTCTGGAAACACCATATATTTT. It translates to CASSAIPGSGNTIYF.

The chain links TRBV3-1 (or the pseudogene TRBV3-2) to TRBJ2-3, with 8 nucleotides matching TRBD2. There are 16 residues in the CDR3. V lost 1 base, J lost 5 bases, and 8 bases stayed unmatched. Germline assignment: CDR1 LGHDT and CDR2 YNNKEL (reference sequence). The CDR3 DNA reads TGTGCCAGCAGCCAAGTTTACGGGGGGGCCGAAGATACGCAGTATTTT. Translated, it gives CASSQVYGGAEDTQYF.

J is TRBJ1-6 and V is TRBV2, with D perhaps matching TRBD1 (5 bases). V dropped 3 bases and J dropped 9 bases, with 12 bases sitting between them. Germline-derived CDR1 and CDR2 are SNHLY and FYNNEI. The length of the CDR3 is 14 residues. The CDR3 loop reads CASSEDNQSSPLHF. In DNA form, the CDR3 reads TGTGCCAGCAGTGAGGACAATCAAAGTTCACCCCTCCACTTT.

This chain links TRBV27 with TRBJ1-1, with 7 bases fitting TRBD1. The V segment lost 2 bases and the J segment 1 base; nucleotides outside the gene matches: 1. The germline gives CDR1 MNHEY, CDR2 SMNVEV (reference sequence). The CDR3 is 14 residues long. The CDR3 nucleotides are TGTGCCAGCAGTTTAAACAGGGGGAACACTGAAGCTTTCTTT. It specifies CASSLNRGNTEAFF.

The rearrangement links TRBV14 to TRBJ2-7; TRBD2 agrees at 12 bases. The V gene's germline CDR1 is SGHDN and CDR2 FVKESK. The CDR3 spans 17 residues. Trimming removed 0 bases from V and 4 bases from J; junction bases left unmatched: 7. The CDR3 DNA reads TGTGCCAGCAGCCAAGATTGGCGACTAGCGGGAGAATACGAGCAGTACTTC. It codes for CASSQDWRLAGEYEQYF.

The gene calls are TRBV5-1 and TRBJ2-7; 11 bases are shared with TRBD2. Per germline, CDR1 SGHRS and CDR2 YFSETQ. V was pared by 4 bases and J by 6 bases, with 12 bases of the junction left unmatched. The CDR3 extends over 16 amino acids. The CDR3 loop reads CASSRLAGTLGSEQYF. The DNA of the CDR3 is TGCGCCAGCAGCCGACTAGCGGGGACGTTAGGTAGCGAGCAGTACTTC. Full variable domain (missing parts from reference TRBV5-1 and TRBJ2-7): KAGVTQTPRYLIKTRGQQVTLSCSPISGHRSVSWYQQTPGQGLQFLFEYFSETQRNKGNFPGRFSGRQFSNSRSEMNVSTLELGDSALYLCASSRLAGTLGSEQYFGPGTRLTVT.

V usage is TRBV27 and J usage is TRBJ1-3; D is unclear. V dropped 5 bases and J dropped 3 bases, with 14 bases sitting between them. CDR3 length: 15 amino acids. CDR1 is MNHEY and CDR2 is SMNVEV in the germline V gene (reference sequence). Written as DNA, the CDR3 is TGTGCCAGCAGTCCGACCCCGGGGAGTGGAAACACCATATATTTT. Translated: CASSPTPGSGNTIYF.

The CDR3 loop is CASSTGPGQGKSYGYTF. The CDR3 DNA sequence: TGTGCCAGTAGTACCGGACCCGGCCAGGGGAAATCCTATGGCTACACCTTC. The rearrangement joins TRBV19 to TRBJ1-2; perhaps TRBD1 as D (6 bases). Trimming left V 4 bases short and J 4 bases short, with 22 bases between. The CDR3 sequence is 17 residues long. Germline assignment: CDR1 LNHDA and CDR2 SQIVND (reference sequence).

This chain uses TRBV24-1 with TRBJ2-3, with D possibly matching TRBD2 (5 bases). The V gene lost 8 bases and the J gene lost 0 bases, with 11 bases spanning the gap. CDR3 length: 14 residues. Germline CDR1 and CDR2: KGHDR and SFDVKD. The CDR3 here is CATTRSGSTDTQYF. CDR3 in DNA: TGTGCCACCACCAGGAGCGGAAGCACAGATACGCAGTATTTT.

This chain uses TRBV9 with TRBJ2-2; D call uncertain. V lost 3 bases to trimming and J lost 5 bases, with 11 bases between them. CDR1 and CDR2 from the germline V gene are SGDLS and YYNGEE. The CDR3 covers 14 residues. The CDR3 protein is CASSEKRRTGELFF. The CDR3 nucleotides read TGTGCCAGCAGCGAGAAGCGCCGGACCGGGGAGCTGTTTTTT.

The chain has TRBV6-6 and TRBJ2-5, with 12 nucleotides matching TRBD2. This CDR3 is built from 15 residues. Germline loops: CDR1 MNHNY, CDR2 SVGAGI (reference sequence). J was trimmed by 2 bases and V by 6 bases; bases with no gene match: 4. CDR3 protein: CASSRTSGIQETQYF. CDR3 nucleotides: TGTGCCAGCAGCCGGACTAGCGGGATACAAGAGACCCAGTACTTC.

This chain joins TRBV5-1 and TRBJ2-5, with TRBD2 matching over 12 bases. Germline V gene sequence: CDR1 SGHRS, CDR2 YFSETQ. V trimming: 6 bases; J trimming: 2 bases; junction bases outside the gene matches: 2. This CDR3 is built from 14 residues. CDR3 protein: CASKGLAGQETQYF. For the CDR3, the DNA is TGCGCCAGCAAGGGACTAGCGGGTCAAGAGACCCAGTACTTC.

The chain employs TRBV27 and TRBJ1-4; 8 nucleotides align to TRBD1. V shed 3 bases, J shed 6 bases, and the junction held 0 bases outside the gene matches. The CDR3 sequence is 13 residues long. Per the germline V gene, CDR1 is MNHEY and CDR2 is SMNVEV (reference sequence). The CDR3 loop reads CASSLDRDEKLFF. In DNA, the CDR3 is TGTGCCAGCAGTTTGGACAGGGATGAAAAACTGTTTTTT.

Remarks on this clone: Other nucleotide sequences from this sample produce the same CDR3. J is TRBJ1-2 and V is TRBV27; D ambiguous. The CDR3 extends over 13 amino acids. V shed 6 bases and J shed 0 bases, with 8 bases lying between them. The germline V gene has CDR1 MNHEY and CDR2 SMNVEV (reference sequence). CDR3 loop: CASSFGANYGYTF. CDR3 sequence (DNA): TGTGCCAGCAGCTTCGGAGCTAACTATGGCTACACCTTC.

In its sample, this clone ranks as medium-sized. The V call is TRBV6-5, the J call TRBJ1-1; maybe TRBD1 (5 bases). Germline CDR1 and CDR2: MNHEY and SVGAGI. This CDR3 comprises 14 residues. The germline V and J ends were trimmed by 8 bases and 2 bases, with 15 bases remaining between them. In DNA form, the CDR3 reads TGTGCCAGCCGGATTGGTCAGGGAAACACTGAAGCTTTCTTT. Amino acids: CASRIGQGNTEAFF.

This clone turned up a few times. The chain combines TRBV28 with TRBJ2-2; D is unclear. V was pared by 5 bases and J by 5 bases, with 6 bases between. Germline V lookup: CDR1 MDHEN, CDR2 SYDVKM. The CDR3 length is 12 residues. CDR3 sequence: CASSPHTGELFF. CDR3 nucleotide sequence: TGTGCCAGCAGTCCACATACCGGGGAGCTGTTTTTT.

The V and J genes are TRBV7-6 and TRBJ1-5; D is ambiguous. V was pared by 2 bases and J by 0 bases, with 17 bases between. The germline V gene encodes CDR1 SGHVS and CDR2 FNYEAQ. This CDR3 contains 18 residues. The CDR3 is CASSLRSGDANSNQPQHF. CDR3 DNA sequence: TGTGCCAGCAGCTTACGATCCGGGGATGCGAATAGCAATCAGCCCCAGCATTTT.

This chain connects TRBV28 to TRBJ1-6; possibly TRBD1 for D (6 bases). Germline V gene sequence: CDR1 MDHEN, CDR2 SYDVKM. The CDR3 covers 17 residues. V was trimmed by 3 bases and J by 2 bases, leaving 14 bases between them. The CDR3 DNA is TGTGCCAGCAGTTTGACGTCCAGGGACACCTATAATTCACCCCTCCACTTT. Translation: CASSLTSRDTYNSPLHF. Variable domain in full (rest from reference TRBV28 and TRBJ1-6): DVKVTQSSRYLVKRTGEKVFLECVQDMDHENMFWYRQDPGLGLRLIYFSYDVKMKEKGDIPEGYSVSREKKERFSLILESASTNQTSMYLCASSLTSRDTYNSPLHFGNGTRLTVT.

This chain uses TRBV10-3 with TRBJ1-2; 9 nucleotides line up with TRBD1. Trimming cost V 10 bases and J 4 bases; bases outside gene matches: 7. The CDR3 loop spans 13 amino acids. Germline CDR1 reads ENHRY; CDR2 reads SYGVKD. The CDR3 coding sequence is TGTGCCAGCCAGGGACAGGGAGGCTATGGCTACACCTTC. Translated: CASQGQGGYGYTF.

This sequence joins TRBV29-1 and TRBJ1-3; 8 positions match TRBD1. J lost 16 bases, V lost 5 bases, and 10 bases had no gene match. Looked up from germline, CDR1 is SQVTM and CDR2 is ANQGSEA. The CDR3 covers 11 residues. CDR3 amino acids: CSVPGGQGYYF. As DNA, the CDR3 is TGCAGCGTTCCTGGCGGACAGGGATATTATTTT.

A word on this clone: One junction end does not reproduce the germline sequence, and a read error may be involved. The gene calls are TRBV11-3 and TRBJ2-7; tentative D call: TRBD2 (5 bases). Looked up from germline, CDR1 is SGHNT and CDR2 is YENEEA. The CDR3 runs 13 residues. DNA for the CDR3: TGTGCCAGCAGCTACGACCCTAGCTACGCGCAGTACTTC. Protein sequence: CASSYDPSYAQYF.

The chain carries TRBV6-5 and TRBJ1-2; D is uncertain. V was cut by 1 base and J by 4 bases, with 10 bases left in between. CDR3 size: 14 residues. Germline V gene data show CDR1 as MNHEY and CDR2 as SVGAGI. DNA of the CDR3: TGTGCCAGCAGTTACTACGGTTGGGCCTATGGCTACACCTTC. Its translation: CASSYYGWAYGYTF.

The chain carries TRBV7-2 and TRBJ2-3; the match to TRBD1 covers 7 bases. V dropped 5 bases and J dropped 5; count of bases not matched to a gene: 10. The CDR3 has 15 residues. In germline, CDR1 is SGHTA, CDR2 FQGNSA. DNA for the CDR3: TGTGCCAGCAGCGCCGGACAGGTGCTGGGAGATACGCAGTATTTT. It translates to CASSAGQVLGDTQYF.

Only one count was recorded for this clone. This chain joins TRBV7-2 and TRBJ2-5; 11 bases agree with TRBD2. V lost 5 bases to trimming and J lost 4 bases; unmatched junction nucleotides: 3. Germline V gives CDR1 SGHTA, CDR2 FQGNSA. The CDR3 length is 14 residues. The CDR3 DNA follows: TGTGCCAGCAGCCACCTAGCGGGAGGAGAGACCCAGTACTTC. Amino acid sequence: CASSHLAGGETQYF. Variable domain in full (rest from reference TRBV7-2 and TRBJ2-5): GAGVSQSPSNKVTEKGKDVELRCDPISGHTALYWYRQSLGQGLEFLIYFQGNSAPDKSGLPSDRFSAERTGGSVSTLTIQRTQQEDSAVYLCASSHLAGGETQYFGPGTRLLVL.

On this clone itself: Other DNA sequences within the sample encode an identical CDR3. The chain carries TRBV3-1 (or the pseudogene TRBV3-2) and TRBJ2-1; weak D call: TRBD2 (6 bases). The CDR3 runs to 14 residues. Trimming removed 2 bases at V and 1 base at J, with 6 bases between. CDR1 is LGHDT and CDR2 is YNNKEL in the germline V gene (reference sequence). DNA for the CDR3: TGTGCCAGCAGCCAAAGCGGGTCCTACAATGAGCAGTTCTTC. This encodes CASSQSGSYNEQFF.